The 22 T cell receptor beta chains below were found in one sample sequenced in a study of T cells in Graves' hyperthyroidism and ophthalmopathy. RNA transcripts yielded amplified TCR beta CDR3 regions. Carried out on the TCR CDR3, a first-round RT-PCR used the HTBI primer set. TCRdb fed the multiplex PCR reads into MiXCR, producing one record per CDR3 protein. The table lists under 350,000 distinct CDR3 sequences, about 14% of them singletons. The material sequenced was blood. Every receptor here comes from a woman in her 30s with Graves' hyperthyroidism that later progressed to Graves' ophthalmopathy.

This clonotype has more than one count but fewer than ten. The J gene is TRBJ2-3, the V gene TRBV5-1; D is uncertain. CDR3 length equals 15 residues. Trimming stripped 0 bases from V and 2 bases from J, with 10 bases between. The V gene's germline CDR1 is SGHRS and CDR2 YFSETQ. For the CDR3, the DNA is TGCGCCAGCAGCTTGGCCCCCTTATCCACAGATACGCAGTATTTT. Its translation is CASSLAPLSTDTQYF.

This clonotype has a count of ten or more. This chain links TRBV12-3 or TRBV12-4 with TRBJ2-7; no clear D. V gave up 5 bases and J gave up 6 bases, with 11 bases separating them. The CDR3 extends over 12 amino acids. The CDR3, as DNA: TGTGCCAGCAGTCCCGCTGCCGGCGAGCAGTACTTC. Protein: CASSPAAGEQYF.

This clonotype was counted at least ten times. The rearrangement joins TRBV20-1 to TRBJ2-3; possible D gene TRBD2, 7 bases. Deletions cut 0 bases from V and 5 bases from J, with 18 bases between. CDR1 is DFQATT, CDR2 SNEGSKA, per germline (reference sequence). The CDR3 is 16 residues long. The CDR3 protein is CSARDRGWEGGDTQYF. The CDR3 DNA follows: TGCAGTGCTAGAGATCGAGGGTGGGAGGGGGGAGATACGCAGTATTTT.

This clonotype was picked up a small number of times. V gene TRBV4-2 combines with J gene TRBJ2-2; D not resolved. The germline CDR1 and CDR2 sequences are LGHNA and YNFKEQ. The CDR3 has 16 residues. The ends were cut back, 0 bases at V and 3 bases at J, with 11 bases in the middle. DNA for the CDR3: TGTGCCAGCAGCCAAGATCGGGCCGGGTACACCGGGGAGCTGTTTTTT. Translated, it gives CASSQDRAGYTGELFF.

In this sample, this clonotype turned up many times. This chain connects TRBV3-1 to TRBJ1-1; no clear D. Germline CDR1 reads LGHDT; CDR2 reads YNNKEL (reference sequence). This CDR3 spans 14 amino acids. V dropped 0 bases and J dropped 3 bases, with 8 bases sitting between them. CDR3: CASSQEASDTEAFF. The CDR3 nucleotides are TGTGCCAGCAGCCAAGAAGCGTCTGACACTGAAGCTTTCTTT.

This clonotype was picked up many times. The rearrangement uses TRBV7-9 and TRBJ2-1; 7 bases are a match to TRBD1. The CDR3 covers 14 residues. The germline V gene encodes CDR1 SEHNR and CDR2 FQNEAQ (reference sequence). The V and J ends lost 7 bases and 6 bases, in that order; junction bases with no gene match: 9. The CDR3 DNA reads TGTGCCAGCACCTCCCAGGGGGTAGGCAATGAGCAGTTCTTC. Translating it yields CASTSQGVGNEQFF. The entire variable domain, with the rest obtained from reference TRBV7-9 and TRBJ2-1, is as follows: DTGVSQNPRHKITKRGQNVTFRCDPISEHNRLYWYRQTLGQGPEFLTYFQNEAQLEKSRLLSDRFSAERPKGSFSTLEIQRTEQGDSAMYLCASTSQGVGNEQFFGPGTRLTVL.

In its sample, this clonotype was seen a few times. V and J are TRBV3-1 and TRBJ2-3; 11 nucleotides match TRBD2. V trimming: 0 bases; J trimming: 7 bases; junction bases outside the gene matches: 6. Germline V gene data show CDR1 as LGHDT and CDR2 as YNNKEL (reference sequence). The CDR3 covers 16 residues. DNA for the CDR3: TGTGCCAGCAGCCAAGACACTAGCGGGAGATTAAATACGCAGTATTTT. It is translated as CASSQDTSGRLNTQYF.

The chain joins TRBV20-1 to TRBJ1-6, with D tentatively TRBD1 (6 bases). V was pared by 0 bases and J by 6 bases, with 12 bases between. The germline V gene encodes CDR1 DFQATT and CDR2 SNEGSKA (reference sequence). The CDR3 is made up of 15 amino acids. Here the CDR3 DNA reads TGCAGTGCTAGAGAAGACGCCAGGGGTAATTCACCCCTCCACTTT. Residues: CSAREDARGNSPLHF.

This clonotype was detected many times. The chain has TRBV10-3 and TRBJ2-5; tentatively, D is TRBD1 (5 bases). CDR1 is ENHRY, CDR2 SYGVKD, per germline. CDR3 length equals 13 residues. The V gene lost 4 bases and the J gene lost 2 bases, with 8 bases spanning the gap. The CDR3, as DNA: TGTGCCATCAGTGGGGCAGGGCAAGAGACCCAGTACTTC. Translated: CAISGAGQETQYF.

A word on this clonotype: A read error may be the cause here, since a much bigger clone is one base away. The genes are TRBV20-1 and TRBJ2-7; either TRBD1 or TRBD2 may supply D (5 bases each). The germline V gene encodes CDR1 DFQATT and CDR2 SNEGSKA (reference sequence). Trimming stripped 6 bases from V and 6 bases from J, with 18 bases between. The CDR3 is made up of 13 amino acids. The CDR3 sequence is CSARGRTWAEQYF. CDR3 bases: TGCAGTGCGAGGGGCAGGACATGGGCCGAGCAGTACTTC.

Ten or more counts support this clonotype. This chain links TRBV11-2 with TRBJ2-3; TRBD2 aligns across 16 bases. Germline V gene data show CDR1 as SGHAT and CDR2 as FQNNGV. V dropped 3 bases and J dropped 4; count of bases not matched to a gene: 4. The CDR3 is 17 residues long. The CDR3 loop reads CASSLVGTSGRADTQYF. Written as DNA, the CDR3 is TGTGCCAGCAGCTTGGTCGGGACTAGCGGGAGGGCAGATACGCAGTATTTT.

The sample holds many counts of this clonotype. CDR3 protein: CASSPREGPYEQYF. Here the CDR3 DNA reads TGTGCCAGCTCACCCCGAGAAGGGCCCTACGAGCAGTACTTC. V is TRBV18 and J is TRBJ2-7; D remains unclear. Germline loops: CDR1 KGHSH, CDR2 LQKENI. CDR3 size: 14 residues. Trimming pared 3 bases from V and 2 bases from J, leaving 11 bases between.

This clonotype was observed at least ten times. Here the CDR3 DNA reads TGTGCCAGCTTAGAGGGGGGCCCTGGGGAGCTGTTTTTT. Translation gives CASLEGGPGELFF. The gene calls are TRBV7-8 and TRBJ2-2; D might be TRBD1 or TRBD2, each matching 6 bases. The V and J ends lost 8 bases and 8 bases respectively, with 15 bases between them. The CDR3 extends over 13 amino acids. Germline lookup yields CDR1 SGHVS and CDR2 FQNEAQ.

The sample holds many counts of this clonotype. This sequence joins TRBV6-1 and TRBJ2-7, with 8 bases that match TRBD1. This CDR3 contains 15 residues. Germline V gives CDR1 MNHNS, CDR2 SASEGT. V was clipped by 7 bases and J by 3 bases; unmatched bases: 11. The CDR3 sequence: CASKMTGTGYYEQYF. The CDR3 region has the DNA TGTGCCAGCAAAATGACCGGGACAGGATACTACGAGCAGTACTTC.

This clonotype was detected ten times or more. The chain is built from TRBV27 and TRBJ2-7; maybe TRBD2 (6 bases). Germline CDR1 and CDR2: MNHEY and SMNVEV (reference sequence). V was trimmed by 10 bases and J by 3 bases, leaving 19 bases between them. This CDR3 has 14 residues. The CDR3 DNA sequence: TGTGCCACCTCGACAGTTACGGAGGGCTACGAGCAGTACTTC. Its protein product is CATSTVTEGYEQYF.

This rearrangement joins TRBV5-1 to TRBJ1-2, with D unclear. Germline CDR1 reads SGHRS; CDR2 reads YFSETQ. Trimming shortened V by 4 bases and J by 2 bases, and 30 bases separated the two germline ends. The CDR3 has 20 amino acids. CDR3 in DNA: TGCGCCAGCAGCCCAAGCGTTTTGGACGCTTTAAGCTGGCCAAACTATGGCTACACCTTC. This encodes CASSPSVLDALSWPNYGYTF.

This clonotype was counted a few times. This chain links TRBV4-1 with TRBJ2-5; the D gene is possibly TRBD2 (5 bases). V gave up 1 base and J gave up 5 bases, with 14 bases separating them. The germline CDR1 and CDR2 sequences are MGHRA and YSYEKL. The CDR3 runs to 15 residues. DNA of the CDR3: TGCGCCAGCAGCCAAGTAGACACCGGCGGGGAGACCCAGTACTTC. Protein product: CASSQVDTGGETQYF.

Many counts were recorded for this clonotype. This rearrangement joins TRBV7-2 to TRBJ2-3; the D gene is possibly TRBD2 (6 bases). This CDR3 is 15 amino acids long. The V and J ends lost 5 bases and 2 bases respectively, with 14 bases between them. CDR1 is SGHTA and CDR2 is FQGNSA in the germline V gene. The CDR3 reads CASSPQRVTTDTQYF. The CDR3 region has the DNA TGTGCCAGCAGCCCGCAGCGGGTAACCACAGATACGCAGTATTTT.

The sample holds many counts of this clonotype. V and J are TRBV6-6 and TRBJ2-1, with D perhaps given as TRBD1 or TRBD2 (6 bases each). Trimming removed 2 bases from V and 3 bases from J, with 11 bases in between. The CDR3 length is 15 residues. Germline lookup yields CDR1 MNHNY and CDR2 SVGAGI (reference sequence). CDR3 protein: CASSYKGGNYNEQFF. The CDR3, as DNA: TGTGCCAGCAGTTACAAAGGGGGGAACTACAATGAGCAGTTCTTC.

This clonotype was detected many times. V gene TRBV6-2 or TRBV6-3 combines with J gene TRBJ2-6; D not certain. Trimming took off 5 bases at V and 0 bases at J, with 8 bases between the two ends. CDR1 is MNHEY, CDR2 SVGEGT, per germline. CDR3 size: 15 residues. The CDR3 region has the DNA TGTGCCAGCAGTGCCGCAGGCTCTGGGGCCAACGTCCTGACTTTC. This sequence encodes CASSAAGSGANVLTF.

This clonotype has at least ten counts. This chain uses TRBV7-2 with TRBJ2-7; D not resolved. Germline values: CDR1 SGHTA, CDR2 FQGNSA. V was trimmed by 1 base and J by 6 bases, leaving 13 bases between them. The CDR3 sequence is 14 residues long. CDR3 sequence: CASSLDSGASEQYF. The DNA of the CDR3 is TGTGCCAGCAGCTTAGATTCTGGCGCGAGCGAGCAGTACTTC.

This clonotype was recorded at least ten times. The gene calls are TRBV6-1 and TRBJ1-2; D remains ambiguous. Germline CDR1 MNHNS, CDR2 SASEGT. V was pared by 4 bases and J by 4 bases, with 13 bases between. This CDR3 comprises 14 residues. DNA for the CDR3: TGTGCCAGCAGTGGTGAAGGTGGTTTCTATGGCTACACCTTC. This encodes CASSGEGGFYGYTF.